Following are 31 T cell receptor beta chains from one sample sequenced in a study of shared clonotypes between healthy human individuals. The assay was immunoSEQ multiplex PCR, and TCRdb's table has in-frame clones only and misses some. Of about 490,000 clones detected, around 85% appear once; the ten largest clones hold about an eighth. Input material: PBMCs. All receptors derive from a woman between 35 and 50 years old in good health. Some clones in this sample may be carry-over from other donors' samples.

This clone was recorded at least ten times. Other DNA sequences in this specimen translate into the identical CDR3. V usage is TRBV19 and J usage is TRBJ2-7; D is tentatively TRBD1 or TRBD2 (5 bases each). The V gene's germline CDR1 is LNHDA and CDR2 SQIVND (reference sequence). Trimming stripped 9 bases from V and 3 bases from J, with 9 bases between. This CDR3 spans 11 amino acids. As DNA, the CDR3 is TGTGCCAGCGATGGGGGCTACGAGCAGTACTTC. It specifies CASDGGYEQYF.

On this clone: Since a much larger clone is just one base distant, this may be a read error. CDR3 DNA: TGTGCCAGCAGTTTAGGAGGGTCGGGGGGGACCCAGTACTTC. Residues: CASSLGGSGGTQYF. The rearrangement links TRBV28 to TRBJ2-5, with TRBD2 identical over 7 bases. The CDR3 loop spans 14 amino acids. V shed 2 bases, J shed 7 bases, and the junction held 7 bases outside the gene matches. Germline lookup yields CDR1 MDHEN and CDR2 SYDVKM. Full variable domain (remainder filled in from reference TRBV28 and TRBJ2-5): DVKVTQSSRYLVKRTGEKVFLECVQDMDHENMFWYRQDPGLGLRLIYFSYDVKMKEKGDIPEGYSVSREKKERFSLILESASTNQTSMYLCASSLGGSGGTQYFGPGTRLLVL.

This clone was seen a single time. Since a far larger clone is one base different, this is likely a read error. CDR3 sequence reads: CASSTQGDLQPQHF. The CDR3 bases are TGTGCCAGCAGCACCCAGGGGGACCTTCAGCCCCAGCATTTT. This chain connects TRBV9 to TRBJ1-5; 7 bases line up with TRBD1. CDR3 length: 14 residues. Losses at the gene ends were 4 bases for V and 6 bases for J; bases not matched to a gene: 7. The germline CDR1 and CDR2 sequences are SGDLS and YYNGEE.

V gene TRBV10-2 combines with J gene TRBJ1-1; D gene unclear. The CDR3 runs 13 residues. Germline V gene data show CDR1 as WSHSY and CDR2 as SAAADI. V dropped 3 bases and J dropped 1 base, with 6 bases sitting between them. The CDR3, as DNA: TGCGCCAGCAGTGATCGTGAGAACACTGAAGCTTTCTTT. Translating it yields CASSDRENTEAFF.

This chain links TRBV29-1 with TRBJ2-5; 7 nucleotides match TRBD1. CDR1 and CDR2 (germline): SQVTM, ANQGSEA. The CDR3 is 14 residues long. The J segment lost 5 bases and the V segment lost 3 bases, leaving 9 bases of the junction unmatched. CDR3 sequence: CSVEGAGGWETQYF. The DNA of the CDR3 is TGCAGCGTTGAGGGAGCAGGGGGATGGGAGACCCAGTACTTC.

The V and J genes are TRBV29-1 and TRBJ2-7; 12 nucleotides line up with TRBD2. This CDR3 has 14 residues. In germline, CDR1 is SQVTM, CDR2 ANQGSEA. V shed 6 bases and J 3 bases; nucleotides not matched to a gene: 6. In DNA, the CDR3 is TGCAGCGTGGTGACTAGCGGGAGTTTCTACGAGCAGTACTTC. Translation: CSVVTSGSFYEQYF.

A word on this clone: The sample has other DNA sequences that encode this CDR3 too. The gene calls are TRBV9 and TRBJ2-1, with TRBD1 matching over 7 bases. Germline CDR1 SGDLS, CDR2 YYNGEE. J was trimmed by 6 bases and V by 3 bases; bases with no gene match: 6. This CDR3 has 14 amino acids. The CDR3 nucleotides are TGTGCCAGCAGCGCTCGTACAGGGGTCAATGAGCAGTTCTTC. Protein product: CASSARTGVNEQFF.

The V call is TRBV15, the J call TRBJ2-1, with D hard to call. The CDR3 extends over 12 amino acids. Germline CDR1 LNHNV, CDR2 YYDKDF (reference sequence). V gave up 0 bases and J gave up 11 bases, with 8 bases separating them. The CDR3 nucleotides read TGTGCCACCAGCAGAGAAGGTATCCAGCAGTTCTTC. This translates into CATSREGIQQFF.

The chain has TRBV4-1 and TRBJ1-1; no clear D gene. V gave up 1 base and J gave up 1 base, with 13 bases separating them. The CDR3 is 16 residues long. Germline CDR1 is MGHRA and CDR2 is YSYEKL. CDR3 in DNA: TGCGCCAGCAGCCAAGTCCAACGGCAGCAGAACACTGAAGCTTTCTTT. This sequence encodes CASSQVQRQQNTEAFF.

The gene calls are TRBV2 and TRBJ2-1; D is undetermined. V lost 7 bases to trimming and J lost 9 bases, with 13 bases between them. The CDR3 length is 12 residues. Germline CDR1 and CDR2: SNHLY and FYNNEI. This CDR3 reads CASTLEDREQFF. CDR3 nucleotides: TGTGCCAGCACCCTAGAGGACCGTGAGCAGTTCTTC. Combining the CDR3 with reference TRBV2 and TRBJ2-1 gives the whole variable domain EPEVTQTPSHQVTQMGQEVILRCVPISNHLYFYWYRQILGQKVEFLVSFYNNEISEKSEIFDDQFSVERPDGSNFTLKIRSTKLEDSAMYFCASTLEDREQFFGPGTRLTVL.

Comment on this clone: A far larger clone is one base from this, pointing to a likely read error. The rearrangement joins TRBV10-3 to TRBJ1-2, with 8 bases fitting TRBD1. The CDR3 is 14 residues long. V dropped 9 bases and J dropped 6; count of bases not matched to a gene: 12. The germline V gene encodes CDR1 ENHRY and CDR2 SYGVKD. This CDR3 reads CAMVRGQGDDGYTF. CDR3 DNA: TGTGCCATGGTAAGAGGACAGGGAGATGATGGCTACACCTTC.

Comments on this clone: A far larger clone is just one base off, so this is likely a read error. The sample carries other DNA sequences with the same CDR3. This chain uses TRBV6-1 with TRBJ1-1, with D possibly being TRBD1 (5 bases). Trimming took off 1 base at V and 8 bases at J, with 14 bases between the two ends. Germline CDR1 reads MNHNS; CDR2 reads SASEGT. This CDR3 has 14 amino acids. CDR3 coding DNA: TGTGCCAGCAGTGAAGGTGAGGAGACAGCGGAAGCTTTCTTT. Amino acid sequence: CASSEGEETAEAFF.

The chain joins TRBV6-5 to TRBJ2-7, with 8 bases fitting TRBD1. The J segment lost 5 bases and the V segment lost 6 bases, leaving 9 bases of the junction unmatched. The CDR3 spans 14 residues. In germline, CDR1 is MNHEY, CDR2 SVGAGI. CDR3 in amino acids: CASSRDRRRNEQYF. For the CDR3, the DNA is TGTGCCAGCAGCCGGGACAGGCGTCGGAACGAGCAGTACTTC.

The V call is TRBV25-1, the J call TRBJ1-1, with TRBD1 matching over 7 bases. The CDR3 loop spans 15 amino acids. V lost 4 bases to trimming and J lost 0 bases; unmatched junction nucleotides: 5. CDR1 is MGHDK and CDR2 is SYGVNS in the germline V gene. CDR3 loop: CASSGYRGLNTEAFF. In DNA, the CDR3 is TGTGCCAGCAGTGGATACAGGGGATTGAACACTGAAGCTTTCTTT.

The CDR3 nucleotides are TGTGCCAGCAGTGAGGGGACTCGGCGGGACATTCAGTACTTC. Protein sequence: CASSEGTRRDIQYF. The chain uses TRBV2 and TRBJ2-4; D may be TRBD2 (6 bases). V was clipped by 3 bases and J by 8 bases, with 14 bases between them. Germline V gene lookup returns CDR1 SNHLY and CDR2 FYNNEI. The CDR3 spans 14 residues.

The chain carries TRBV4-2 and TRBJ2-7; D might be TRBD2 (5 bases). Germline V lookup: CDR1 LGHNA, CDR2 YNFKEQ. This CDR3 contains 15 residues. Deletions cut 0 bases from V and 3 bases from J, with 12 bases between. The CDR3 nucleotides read TGTGCCAGCAGCCAAGATCTAGCCTCCCTCTACGAGCAGTACTTC. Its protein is CASSQDLASLYEQYF.

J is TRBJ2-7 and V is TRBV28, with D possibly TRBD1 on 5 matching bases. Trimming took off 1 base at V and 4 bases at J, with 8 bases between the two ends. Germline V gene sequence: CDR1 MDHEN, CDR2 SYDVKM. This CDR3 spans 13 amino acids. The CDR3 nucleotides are TGTGCCAGCAGTTTATCCAGGGTTTACGAGCAGTACTTC. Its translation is CASSLSRVYEQYF. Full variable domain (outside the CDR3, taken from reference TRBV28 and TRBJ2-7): DVKVTQSSRYLVKRTGEKVFLECVQDMDHENMFWYRQDPGLGLRLIYFSYDVKMKEKGDIPEGYSVSREKKERFSLILESASTNQTSMYLCASSLSRVYEQYFGPGTRLTVT.

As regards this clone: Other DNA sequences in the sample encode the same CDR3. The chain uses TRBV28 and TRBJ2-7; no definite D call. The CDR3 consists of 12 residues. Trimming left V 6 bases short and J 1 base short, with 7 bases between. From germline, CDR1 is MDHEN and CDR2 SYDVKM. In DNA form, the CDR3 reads TGTGCCAGCAGCCTCAGATCCTACGAGCAGTACTTC. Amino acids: CASSLRSYEQYF. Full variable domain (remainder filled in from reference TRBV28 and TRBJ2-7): DVKVTQSSRYLVKRTGEKVFLECVQDMDHENMFWYRQDPGLGLRLIYFSYDVKMKEKGDIPEGYSVSREKKERFSLILESASTNQTSMYLCASSLRSYEQYFGPGTRLTVT.

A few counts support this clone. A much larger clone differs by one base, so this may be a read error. This CDR3 is CAASRDTEAFF. Written as DNA, the CDR3 is TGTGCCGCCAGCAGAGACACTGAAGCTTTCTTT. The J gene is TRBJ1-1, the V gene TRBV15; no firm D call. The germline V gene encodes CDR1 LNHNV and CDR2 YYDKDF (reference sequence). CDR3 length: 11 residues.

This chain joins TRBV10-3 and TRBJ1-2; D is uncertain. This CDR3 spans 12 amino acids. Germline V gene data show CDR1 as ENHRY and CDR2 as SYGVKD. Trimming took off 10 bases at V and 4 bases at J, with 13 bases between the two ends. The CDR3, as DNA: TGTGCCACCGAGGAGGGCGGCTATGGCTACACCTTC. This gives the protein CATEEGGYGYTF.

CDR3 DNA sequence: TGCGCCAGCAGCATTCAATTTGGAGGGTTAGAAAAACTGTTTTTT. Its translation: CASSIQFGGLEKLFF. This chain connects TRBV4-3 to TRBJ1-4; no clear D gene. The CDR3 is 15 amino acids. Trimming removed 5 bases at V and 8 bases at J, with 18 bases between. Germline loops: CDR1 LGHNA, CDR2 YSLEER.

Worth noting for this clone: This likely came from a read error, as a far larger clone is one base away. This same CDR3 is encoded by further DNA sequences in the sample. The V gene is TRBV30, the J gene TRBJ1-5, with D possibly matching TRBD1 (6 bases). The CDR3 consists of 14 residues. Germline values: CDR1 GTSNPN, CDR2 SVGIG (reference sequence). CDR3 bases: TGTGCCTGGAGTCAGGACAGTAGCAATCAGCCTCAGCATTTT. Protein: CAWSQDSSNQPQHF.

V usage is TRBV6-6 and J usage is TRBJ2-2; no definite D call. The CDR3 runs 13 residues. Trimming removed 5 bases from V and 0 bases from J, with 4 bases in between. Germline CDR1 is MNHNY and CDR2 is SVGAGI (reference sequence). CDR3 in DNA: TGTGCCAGCAGTAATACGAACACCGGGGAGCTGTTTTTT. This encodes CASSNTNTGELFF.

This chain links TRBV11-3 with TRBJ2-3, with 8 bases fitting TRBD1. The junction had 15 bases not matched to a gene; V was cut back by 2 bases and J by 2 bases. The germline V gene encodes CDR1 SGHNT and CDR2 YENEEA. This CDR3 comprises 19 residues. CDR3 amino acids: CASSLRAGGEGRPTDTQYF. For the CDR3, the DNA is TGTGCCAGCAGCTTAAGGGCAGGGGGCGAGGGAAGACCCACAGATACGCAGTATTTT.

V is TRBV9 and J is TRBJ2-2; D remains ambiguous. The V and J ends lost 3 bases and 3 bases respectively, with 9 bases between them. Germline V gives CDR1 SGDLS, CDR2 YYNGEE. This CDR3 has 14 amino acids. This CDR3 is CASSAYWDTGELFF. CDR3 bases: TGTGCCAGCAGCGCCTACTGGGACACCGGGGAGCTGTTTTTT.

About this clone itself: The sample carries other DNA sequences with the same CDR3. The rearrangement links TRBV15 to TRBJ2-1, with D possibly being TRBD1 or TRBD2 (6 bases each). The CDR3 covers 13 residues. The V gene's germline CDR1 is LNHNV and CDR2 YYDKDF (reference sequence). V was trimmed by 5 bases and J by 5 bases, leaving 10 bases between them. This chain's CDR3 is CATSGGLNNEQFF. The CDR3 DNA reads TGTGCCACCAGCGGGGGGCTCAACAATGAGCAGTTCTTC.

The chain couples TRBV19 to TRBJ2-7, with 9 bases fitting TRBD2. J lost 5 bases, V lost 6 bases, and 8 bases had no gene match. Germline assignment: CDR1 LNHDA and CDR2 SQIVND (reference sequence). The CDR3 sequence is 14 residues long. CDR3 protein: CASRVSGSGNEQYF. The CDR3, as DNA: TGTGCCAGTAGGGTTAGCGGGAGCGGTAACGAGCAGTACTTC.

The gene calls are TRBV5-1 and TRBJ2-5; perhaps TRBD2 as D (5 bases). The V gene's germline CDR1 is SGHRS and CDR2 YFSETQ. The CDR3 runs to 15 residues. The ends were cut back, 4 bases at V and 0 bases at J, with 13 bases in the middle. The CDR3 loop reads CASSPQDGNQETQYF. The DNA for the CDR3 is TGCGCCAGCAGCCCGCAGGACGGGAACCAAGAGACCCAGTACTTC.

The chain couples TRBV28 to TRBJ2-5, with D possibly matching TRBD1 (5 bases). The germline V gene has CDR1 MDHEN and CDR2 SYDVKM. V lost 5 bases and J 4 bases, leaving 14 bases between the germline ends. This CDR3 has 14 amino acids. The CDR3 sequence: CASSETRDRETQYF. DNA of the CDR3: TGTGCCAGCAGTGAGACCAGGGATCGAGAGACCCAGTACTTC. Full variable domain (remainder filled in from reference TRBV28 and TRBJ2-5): DVKVTQSSRYLVKRTGEKVFLECVQDMDHENMFWYRQDPGLGLRLIYFSYDVKMKEKGDIPEGYSVSREKKERFSLILESASTNQTSMYLCASSETRDRETQYFGPGTRLLVL.

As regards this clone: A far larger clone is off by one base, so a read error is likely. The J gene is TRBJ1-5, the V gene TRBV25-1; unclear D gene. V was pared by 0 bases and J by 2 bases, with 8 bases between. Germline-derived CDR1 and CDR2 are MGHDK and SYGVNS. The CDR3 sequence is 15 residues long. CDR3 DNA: TGTGCCAGCAGTGAATACGGGTGTGGCAATCAGCCCCAGCATTTT. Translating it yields CASSEYGCGNQPQHF.

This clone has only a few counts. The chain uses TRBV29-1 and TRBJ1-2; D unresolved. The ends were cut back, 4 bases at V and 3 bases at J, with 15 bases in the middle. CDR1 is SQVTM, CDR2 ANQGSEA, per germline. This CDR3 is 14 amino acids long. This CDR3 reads CSVAPGSFDYGYTF. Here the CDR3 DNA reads TGCAGCGTTGCTCCTGGGTCATTTGACTATGGCTACACCTTC. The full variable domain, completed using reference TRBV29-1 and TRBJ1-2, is SAVISQKPSRDICQRGTSLTIQCQVDSQVTMMFWYRQQPGQSLTLIATANQGSEATYESGFVIDKFPISRPNLTFSTLTVSNMSPEDSSIYLCSVAPGSFDYGYTFGSGTRLTVV.